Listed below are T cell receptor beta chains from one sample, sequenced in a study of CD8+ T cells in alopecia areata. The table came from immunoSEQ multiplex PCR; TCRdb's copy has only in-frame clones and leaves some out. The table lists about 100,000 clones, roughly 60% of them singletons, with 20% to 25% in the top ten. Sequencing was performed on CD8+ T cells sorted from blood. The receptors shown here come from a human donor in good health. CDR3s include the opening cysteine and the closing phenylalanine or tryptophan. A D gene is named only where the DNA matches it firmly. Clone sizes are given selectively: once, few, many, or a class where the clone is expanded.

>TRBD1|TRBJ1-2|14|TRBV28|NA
TGTGCCAGCAGTATTACAGGGGGGCCGTATGGCTACACCTTC
CASSITGGPYGYTF
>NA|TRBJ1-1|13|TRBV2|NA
TGTGCCAGCGCATGGGGATGGGGGACTGAAGCTTTCTTT
CASAWGWGTEAFF
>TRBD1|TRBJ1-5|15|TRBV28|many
TGTGCCAGCAGTATCGGACAGGGATTCAGGCAGCCCCAGCATTTT
CASSIGQGFRQPQHF
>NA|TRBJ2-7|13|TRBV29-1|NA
TGCAGCGCCTACTTGAGCACCTCCTACGAGCAGTACTTC
CSAYLSTSYEQYF
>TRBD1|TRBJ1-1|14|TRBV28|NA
TGTGCCAGCAGTCCTGACAGGGGAAGGACTGAAGCTTTCTTT
CASSPDRGRTEAFF
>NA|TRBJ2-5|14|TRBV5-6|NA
TGTGCCAGCAGCTTGTTGCCAGGGCCGGAGACCCAGTACTTC
CASSLLPGPETQYF
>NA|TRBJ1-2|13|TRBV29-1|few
TGCAGCGTTGAACCGGAGGGAGGATATGGCTACACCTTC
CSVEPEGGYGYTF
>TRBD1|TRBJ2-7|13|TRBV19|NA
TGTGCCAGTAGTATGGGACAGGGCGGCGAGCAGTACTTC
CASSMGQGGEQYF
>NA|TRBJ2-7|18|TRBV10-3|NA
TGTGCCACCACGGCGGAGGCACACCGGTCCCTTTTACTACACGAGCAGTACTTC
CATTAEAHRSLLLHEQYF
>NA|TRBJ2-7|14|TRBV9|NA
TGTGCCAGCAGCTCCCGGGCTACGGACTACGAGCAGTACTTC
CASSSRATDYEQYF
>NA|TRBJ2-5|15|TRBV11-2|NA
TGTGCCAGCAGCTTAGTGTTTGCCCCCCAAGAGACCCAGTACTTC
CASSLVFAPQETQYF
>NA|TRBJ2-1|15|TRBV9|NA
TGTGCCAGCAGCGTAGCTTCCCGCCCTAACAATGAGCAGTTCTTC
CASSVASRPNNEQFF
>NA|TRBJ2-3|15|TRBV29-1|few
TGCAGCGTTGTCAGGGACTTTCCCCCCTTGAGGACGCAGTATTTT
CSVVRDFPPLRTQYF
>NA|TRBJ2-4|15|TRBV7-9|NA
TGTGCCAGCAGCCAAGACGGGACGGGACAAAACATTCAGTACTTC
CASSQDGTGQNIQYF
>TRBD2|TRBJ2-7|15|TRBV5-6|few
TGTGCCAGCAGCTCTACTAGCGGGGGGGCTAACGAGCAGTACTTC
CASSSTSGGANEQYF